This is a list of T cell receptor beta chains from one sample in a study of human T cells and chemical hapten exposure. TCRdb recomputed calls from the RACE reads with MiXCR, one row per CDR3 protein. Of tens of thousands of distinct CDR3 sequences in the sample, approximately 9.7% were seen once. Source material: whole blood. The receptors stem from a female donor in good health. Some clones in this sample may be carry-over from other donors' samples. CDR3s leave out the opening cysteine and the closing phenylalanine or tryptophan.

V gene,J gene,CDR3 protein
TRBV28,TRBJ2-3,ASSTPTSGPDTQY
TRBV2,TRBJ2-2,ASSVEGAGELF
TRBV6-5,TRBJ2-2,ASRAEIPGELF
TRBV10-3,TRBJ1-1,ATTGGNTEAF
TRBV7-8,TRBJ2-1,ASSTLTSSYNEQF
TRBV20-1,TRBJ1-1,SASPGTDTEAF
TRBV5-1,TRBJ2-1,ASSLSAGGGYGQF
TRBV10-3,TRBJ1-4,AISKGTATNEKLF
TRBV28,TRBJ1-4,ASSSETQGTNEKLF
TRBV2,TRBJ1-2,ASRENRGQAYGYT
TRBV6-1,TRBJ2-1,ASRILAGEDYNEQF
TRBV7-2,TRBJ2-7,ASSAYGARGEQY
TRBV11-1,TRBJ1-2,ASSSYIPGTEPIYGYT
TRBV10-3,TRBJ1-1,AISGVGSGFQETTEAF
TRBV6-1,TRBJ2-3,ASSVRDRGTDTQY
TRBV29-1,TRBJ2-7,SAGQDYEQY
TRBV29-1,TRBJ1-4,SVPSEAGLF
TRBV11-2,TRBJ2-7,ASSLDLGQGKQY
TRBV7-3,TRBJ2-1,ASSLMGGAGDEQF
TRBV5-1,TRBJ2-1,VSSRGLAAYNEQF
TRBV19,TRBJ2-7,ASSLRTSGRYYEQY
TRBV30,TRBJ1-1,AWLLYQGPNTEAF
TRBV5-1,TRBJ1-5,ASSYGTGDQPQH
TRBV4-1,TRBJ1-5,ASSQTGGFQPQH
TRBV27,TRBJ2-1,ASIPLGGKQF
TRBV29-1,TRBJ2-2,SVGKVSGTGELF
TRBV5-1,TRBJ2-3,ASSWMPSTDTQY
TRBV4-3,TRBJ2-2,ASSQAGGLTGELF